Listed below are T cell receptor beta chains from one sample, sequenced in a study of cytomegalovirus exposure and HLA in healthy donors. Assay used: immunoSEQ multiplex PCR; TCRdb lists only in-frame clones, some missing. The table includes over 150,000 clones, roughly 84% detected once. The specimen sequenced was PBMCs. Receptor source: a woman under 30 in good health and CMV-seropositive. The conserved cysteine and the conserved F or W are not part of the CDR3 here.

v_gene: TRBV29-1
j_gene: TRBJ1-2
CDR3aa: SVVTEPYGYT

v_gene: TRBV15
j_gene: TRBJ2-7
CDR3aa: ATSPRTTLEQY

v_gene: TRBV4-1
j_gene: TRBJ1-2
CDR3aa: ASSQHSTGGRYGYT

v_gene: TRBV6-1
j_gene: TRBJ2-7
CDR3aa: ASSAGTGAYEQY

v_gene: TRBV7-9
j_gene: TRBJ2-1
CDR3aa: ASSSATSGGAREQF

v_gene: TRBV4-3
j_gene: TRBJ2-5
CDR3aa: ASSRAWPSGPQETQY

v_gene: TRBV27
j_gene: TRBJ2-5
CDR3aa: ASSSRLAGFGETQY

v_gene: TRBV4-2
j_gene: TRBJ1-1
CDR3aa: ASSRPEVGFENTEAF

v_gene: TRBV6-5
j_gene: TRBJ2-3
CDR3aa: ASRVTIADTQY

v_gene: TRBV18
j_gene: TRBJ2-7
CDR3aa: ASSPTRSYEQY

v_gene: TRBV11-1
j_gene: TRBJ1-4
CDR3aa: ASSLSTGGSEKLF

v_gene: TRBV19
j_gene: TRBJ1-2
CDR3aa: ASSPSTGGLYGYT

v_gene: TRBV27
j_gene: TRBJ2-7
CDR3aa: ASSPRTAVPYEQY

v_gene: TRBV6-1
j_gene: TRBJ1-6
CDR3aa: ASVTGKSPLH

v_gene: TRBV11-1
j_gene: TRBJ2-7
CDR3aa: ASSLAQGLEQY

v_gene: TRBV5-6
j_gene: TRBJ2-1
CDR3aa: ASSLASFGLNEQF

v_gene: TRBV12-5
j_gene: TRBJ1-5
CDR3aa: ASGLVSRGLRYSNQPQH

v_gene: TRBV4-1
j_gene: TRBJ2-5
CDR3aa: ASSLEGGGAQETQY

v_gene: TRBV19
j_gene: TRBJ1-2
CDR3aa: ASVTAGGYT

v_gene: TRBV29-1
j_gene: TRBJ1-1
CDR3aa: SVERTWGEGGNTEAF

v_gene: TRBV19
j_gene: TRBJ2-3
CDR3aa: ASSDPPSDTDTQY

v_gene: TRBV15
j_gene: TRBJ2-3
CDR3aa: ATSRSQGRADTQY

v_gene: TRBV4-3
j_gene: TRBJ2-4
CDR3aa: ASSQISGGAGNIQY

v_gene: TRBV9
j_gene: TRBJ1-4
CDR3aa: ASSSTSGTVNEKLF